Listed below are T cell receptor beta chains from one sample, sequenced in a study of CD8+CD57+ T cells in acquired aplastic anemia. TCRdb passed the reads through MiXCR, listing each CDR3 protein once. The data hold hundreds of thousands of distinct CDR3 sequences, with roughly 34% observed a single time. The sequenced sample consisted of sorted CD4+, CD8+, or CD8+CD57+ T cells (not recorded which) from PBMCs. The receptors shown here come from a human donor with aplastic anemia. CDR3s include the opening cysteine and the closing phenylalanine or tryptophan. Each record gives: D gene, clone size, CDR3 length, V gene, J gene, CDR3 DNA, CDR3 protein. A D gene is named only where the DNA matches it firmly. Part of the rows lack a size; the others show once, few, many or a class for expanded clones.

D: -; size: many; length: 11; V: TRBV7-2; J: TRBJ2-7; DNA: TGTGCCAGCAGCTCCGCTAGCGTGCAGTACTTC; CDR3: CASSSASVQYF
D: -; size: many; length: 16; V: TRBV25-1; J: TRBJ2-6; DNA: TGTGCCAGCAGTGAATATAAGAAGTCAGGGGCCAACGTCCTGACTTTC; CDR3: CASSEYKKSGANVLTF
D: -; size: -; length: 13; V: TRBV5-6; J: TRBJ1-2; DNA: TGTGCCAGCAGCGGACCAGGGGCAGGTGGCTACACCTTC; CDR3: CASSGPGAGGYTF
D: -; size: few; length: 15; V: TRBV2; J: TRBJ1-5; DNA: TGTGCCAGCAGTGAATTGCTAGGGTTCAATCGGCCCCAGCATTTT; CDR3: CASSELLGFNRPQHF
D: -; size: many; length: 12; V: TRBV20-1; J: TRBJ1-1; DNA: TGCAGTGCCAAACGGACGCCCACTGAAGCTTTCTTT; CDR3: CSAKRTPTEAFF
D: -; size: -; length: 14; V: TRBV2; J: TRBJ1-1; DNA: TGTGCCAGCAGTGAAGGGGCAGGGATCACTGAAGCTTTCTTT; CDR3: CASSEGAGITEAFF
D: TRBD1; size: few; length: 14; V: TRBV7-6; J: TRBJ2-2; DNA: TGTGCCAGCAGCTTACTACAGGGGACCGGGGAGCTGTTTTTT; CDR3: CASSLLQGTGELFF
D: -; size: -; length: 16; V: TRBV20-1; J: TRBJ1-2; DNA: TGCAGTGCTCAAAAAAGGGACGCATGGTCCCCCTATGGCTACACCTTC; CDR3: CSAQKRDAWSPYGYTF
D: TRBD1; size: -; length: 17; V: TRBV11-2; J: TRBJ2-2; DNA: TGTGCCAGCAGACGAGCGATAGGGACAGGGGGCACCGGGGAGCTGTTTTTT; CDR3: CASRRAIGTGGTGELFF
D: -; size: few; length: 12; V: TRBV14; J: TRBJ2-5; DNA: TGTGCCAGCAGCCGGGACCGGGAGACCCAGTACTTC; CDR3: CASSRDRETQYF
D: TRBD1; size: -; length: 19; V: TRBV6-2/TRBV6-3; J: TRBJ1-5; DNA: TGTGCCAGCAGTTACAGTTCGGGGACAGGAGGGTATAGCAATCAGCCCCAGCATTTT; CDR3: CASSYSSGTGGYSNQPQHF
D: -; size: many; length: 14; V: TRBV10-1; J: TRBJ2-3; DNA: TGCGCCAGCAGTGAGTCGGCGAGCACAGATACGCAGTATTTT; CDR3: CASSESASTDTQYF
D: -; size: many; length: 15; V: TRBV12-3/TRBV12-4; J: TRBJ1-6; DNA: TGTGCCAGCAGCCCAGGGGTGGCCTATAATTCACCCCTCCACTTT; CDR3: CASSPGVAYNSPLHF
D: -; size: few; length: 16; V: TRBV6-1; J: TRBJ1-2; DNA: TGTGCCAGCAGTATCTCCCCGGTGAGCGTCGACTATGGCTACACCTTC; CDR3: CASSISPVSVDYGYTF
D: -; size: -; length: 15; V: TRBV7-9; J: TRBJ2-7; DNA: TGTGCCAGCAGTGGATCTAGGGTTTCCTCCTACGAGCAGTACTTC; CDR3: CASSGSRVSSYEQYF
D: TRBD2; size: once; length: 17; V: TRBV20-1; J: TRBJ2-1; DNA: TGCAGTGCTAGTGCAAGCGGGGGCGCCAGCTCCTACAATGAGCAGTTCTTC; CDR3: CSASASGGASSYNEQFF
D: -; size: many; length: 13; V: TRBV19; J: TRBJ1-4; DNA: TGTGCCAGTAACTTTGTCGGGGTGGAAAAACTGTTTTTT; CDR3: CASNFVGVEKLFF
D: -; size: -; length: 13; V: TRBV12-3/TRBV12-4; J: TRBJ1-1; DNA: TGTGCCAGCAATGGCAAATTGGGCACTGAAGCTTTCTTT; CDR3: CASNGKLGTEAFF
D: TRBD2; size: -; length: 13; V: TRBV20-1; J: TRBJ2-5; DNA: TGCAGTGCTCCCTCTAGCGGTGAAGAGACCCAGTACTTC; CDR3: CSAPSSGEETQYF
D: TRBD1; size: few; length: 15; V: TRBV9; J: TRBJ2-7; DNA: TGTGCCAGCAGCGTAGGGCCAGGGGGTTTATACGAGCAGTACTTC; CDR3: CASSVGPGGLYEQYF
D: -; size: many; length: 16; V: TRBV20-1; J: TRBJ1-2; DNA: TGCAGTGCTAGAGTTGCGGGCAGGACTTATAACTATGGCTACACCTTC; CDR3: CSARVAGRTYNYGYTF
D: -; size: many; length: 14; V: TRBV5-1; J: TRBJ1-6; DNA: TGCGCCAGCAACCGGGGAGAGTATAATTCACCCCTCCACTTT; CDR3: CASNRGEYNSPLHF
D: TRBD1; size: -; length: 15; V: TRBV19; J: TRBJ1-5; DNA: TGTGCCAGTAGTATAGGAGGACAGGTTTTACGGCCCCAGCATTTT; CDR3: CASSIGGQVLRPQHF
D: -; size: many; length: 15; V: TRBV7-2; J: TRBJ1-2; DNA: TGTGCCAGCAGCCGAACCTCGGGGGGTAACTATGGCTACACCTTC; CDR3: CASSRTSGGNYGYTF
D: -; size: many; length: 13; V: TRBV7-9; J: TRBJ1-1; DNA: TGTGCCAGCAGCTTCTCACAGAACACTGAAGCTTTCTTT; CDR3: CASSFSQNTEAFF
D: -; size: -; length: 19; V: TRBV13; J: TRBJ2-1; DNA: TGTGCCAGCAGCTTAGAACCGGGACACCCCTCCCGCTCCTACAATGAGCAGTTCTTC; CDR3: CASSLEPGHPSRSYNEQFF
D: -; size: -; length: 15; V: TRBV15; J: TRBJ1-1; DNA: TGTGCCACCAGCAGAGACCAGCACGTGGAATCTGAAGCTTTCTTT; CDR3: CATSRDQHVESEAFF
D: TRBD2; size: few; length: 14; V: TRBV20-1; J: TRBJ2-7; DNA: TGCAGTGCCAGGGATACTAGCGGGGGGCACGAGCAGTACTTC; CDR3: CSARDTSGGHEQYF
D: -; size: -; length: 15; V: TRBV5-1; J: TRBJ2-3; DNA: TGCGCCAGCAGCCGGGATGGAGGGAGCACAGATACGCAGTATTTT; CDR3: CASSRDGGSTDTQYF
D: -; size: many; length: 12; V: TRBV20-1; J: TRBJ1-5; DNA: TGCAGTGCCAGACGGGTAGCTCAGCCCCAGCATTTT; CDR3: CSARRVAQPQHF
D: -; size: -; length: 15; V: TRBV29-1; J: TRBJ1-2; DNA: TGCAGCGTTGATGTCCCCAGGGCCTATAACTATGGCTACACCTTC; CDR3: CSVDVPRAYNYGYTF
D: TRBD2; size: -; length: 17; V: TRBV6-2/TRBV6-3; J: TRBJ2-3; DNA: TGTGCCAGCAGTTACTCGAGCGGACTAGCGCGCACAGATACGCAGTATTTT; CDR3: CASSYSSGLARTDTQYF
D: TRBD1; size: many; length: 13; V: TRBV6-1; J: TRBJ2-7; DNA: TGTGCCAGCCGAAGAGGACAGGGCGGGGAGCAGTACTTC; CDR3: CASRRGQGGEQYF
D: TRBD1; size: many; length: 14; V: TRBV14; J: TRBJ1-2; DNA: TGTGCCAGCAGCCCGGACAGGCTCCACTATGGCTACACCTTC; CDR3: CASSPDRLHYGYTF
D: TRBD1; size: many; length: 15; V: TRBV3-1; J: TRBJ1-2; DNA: TGTGCCAGCAGGCGGTCGGGACAGGACCTCTATGGCTACACCTTC; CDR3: CASRRSGQDLYGYTF
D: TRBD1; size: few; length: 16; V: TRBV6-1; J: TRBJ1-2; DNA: TGTGTCAGCCTCCGGGACAGGGGGACCCTTCGGTCTGGCTACACCTTC; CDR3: CVSLRDRGTLRSGYTF
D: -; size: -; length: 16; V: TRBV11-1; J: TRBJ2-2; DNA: TGTGCCAGCAGCTTAGCTTCACCGGGAGTCGTCGGGGAGCTGTTTTTT; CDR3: CASSLASPGVVGELFF
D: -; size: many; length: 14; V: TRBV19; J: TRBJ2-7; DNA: TGTGCCAGTAGTAGGCTACATTCCACCTACGAGCAGTACTTC; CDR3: CASSRLHSTYEQYF
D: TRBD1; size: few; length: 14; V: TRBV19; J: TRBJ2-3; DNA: TGTGCCAGTGGCAGGGACAGATACACAGATACGCAGTATTTT; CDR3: CASGRDRYTDTQYF
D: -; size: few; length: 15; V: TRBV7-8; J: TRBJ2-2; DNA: TGTGCCAGCAGCTCGCCAAGCGTCCCCACCGGGGAGCTGTTTTTT; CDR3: CASSSPSVPTGELFF
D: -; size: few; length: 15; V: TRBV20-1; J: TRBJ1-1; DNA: TGCAGTGCTAGAGATCATCACAGGGCGGCCACTGAAGCTTTCTTT; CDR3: CSARDHHRAATEAFF
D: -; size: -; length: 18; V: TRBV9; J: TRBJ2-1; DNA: TGTGCCAGCAGCGTAGAGGGAGGAGATAGTATCTCCTACAATGAGCAGTTCTTC; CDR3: CASSVEGGDSISYNEQFF
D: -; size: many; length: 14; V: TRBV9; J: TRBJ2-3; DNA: TGTGCCAGCAGCGTAGCCCTAGCATCAGATACGCAGTATTTT; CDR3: CASSVALASDTQYF
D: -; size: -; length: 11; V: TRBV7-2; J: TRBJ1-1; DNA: TGTGCCAGCAGGCAGGACAGTAGTGCTTTCTTT; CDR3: CASRQDSSAFF
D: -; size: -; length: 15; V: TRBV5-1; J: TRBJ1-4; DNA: TGCGCCAGCAGCCTTCAGACGGGTGGCGGTGAAAAACTGTTTTTT; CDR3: CASSLQTGGGEKLFF
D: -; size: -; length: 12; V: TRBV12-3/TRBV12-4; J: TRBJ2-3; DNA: TGTGCCAGCAGGAGGGGCACAGATACGCAGTATTTT; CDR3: CASRRGTDTQYF
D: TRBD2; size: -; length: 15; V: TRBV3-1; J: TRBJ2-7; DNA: TGTGCCAGCAGCGCCCCTACTAGCGGGGGCTACGAGCAGTACTTC; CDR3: CASSAPTSGGYEQYF
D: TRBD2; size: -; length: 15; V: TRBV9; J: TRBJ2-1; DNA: TGTGCCAGCAGCGGAGCGGGGGGGCTGTACAATGAGCAGTTCTTC; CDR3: CASSGAGGLYNEQFF
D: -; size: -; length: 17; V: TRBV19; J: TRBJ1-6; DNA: TGTGCCAGTAGTATCGGGTCCGTAAGCTCCTATAATTCACCCCTCCACTTT; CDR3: CASSIGSVSSYNSPLHF
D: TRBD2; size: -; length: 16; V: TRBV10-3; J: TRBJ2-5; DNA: TGTGCCATCAAAAACCTAGCGGGAGGGTACGGAGAGACCCAGTACTTC; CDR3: CAIKNLAGGYGETQYF
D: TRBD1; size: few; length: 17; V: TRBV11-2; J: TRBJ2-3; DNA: TGTGCCAGCAGCTTACGGGGACAGGGGTCCAGCACAGATACGCAGTATTTT; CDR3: CASSLRGQGSSTDTQYF
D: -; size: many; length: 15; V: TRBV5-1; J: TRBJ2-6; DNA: TGCGCCAGCAGCCCAGATCTGGCTGGGGCCAACGTCCTGACTTTC; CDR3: CASSPDLAGANVLTF
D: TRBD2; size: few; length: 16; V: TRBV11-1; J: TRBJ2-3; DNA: TGTGCCAGCAGCTTAGCAACTAGCGGGAGCCGAGATACGCAGTATTTT; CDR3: CASSLATSGSRDTQYF